Presented here are 30 T cell receptor beta chains from one specimen sequenced in a study of patients and donors after allogeneic stem cell transplantation. TCRdb ran MiXCR on the RT-PCR reads and lists one entry per CDR3 protein. The data contain 390,000 or so distinct CDR3 sequences, under 20% of them seen just once; the ten biggest clones take up 6.5% to 7.5%. The sample comprised blood, either unsorted or a sorted T cell fraction (not recorded which). These receptors all come from a human donor who was either an allogeneic HSCT recipient or a stem cell or donor lymphocyte infusion donor (not recorded which). It is not recorded whose cells these are; they may come from a transplant donor.

The chain employs TRBV5-6 and TRBJ1-1, with D uncertain. Germline V gives CDR1 SGHDT, CDR2 YYEEEE. The V end was cut by 2 bases, the J end by 0 bases, with 8 bases between. CDR3 size: 14 residues. The CDR3 DNA sequence: TGTGCCAGCAGCTTCTGGCACATGAACACTGAAGCTTTCTTT. Its translation is CASSFWHMNTEAFF.

This chain uses TRBV5-4 with TRBJ2-7, with a tentative D call TRBD2 (5 bases). V was trimmed by 4 bases and J by 5 bases, leaving 13 bases between them. This CDR3 is 13 amino acids long. The germline gives CDR1 SGHNT, CDR2 YYREEE (reference sequence). CDR3 DNA: TGTGCCAGCAGCCGAAGAAGGGAGAACGAGCAGTACTTC. Translation: CASSRRRENEQYF.

This clonotype has a count of ten or more. This rearrangement joins TRBV4-1 to TRBJ1-1; tentatively, D is TRBD1 (6 bases). CDR1 is MGHRA and CDR2 is YSYEKL in the germline V gene. The CDR3 is 15 amino acids. Trimming took 0 bases from V and 4 from J, leaving 12 bases between them. In DNA form, the CDR3 reads TGCGCCAGCAGCCAAGACCACCGAGGGGGCACTGAAGCTTTCTTT. Protein: CASSQDHRGGTEAFF.

The genes are TRBV2 and TRBJ1-2; D is unresolved. CDR1 and CDR2 from the germline V gene are SNHLY and FYNNEI. The V gene lost 7 bases and the J gene lost 0 bases, with 9 bases spanning the gap. The CDR3 has 13 amino acids. In DNA form, the CDR3 reads TGTGCCAGCAAGTTTATCTCTAACTATGGCTACACCTTC. This gives the protein CASKFISNYGYTF.

This clonotype was found a few times. The V call is TRBV20-1, the J call TRBJ2-3; TRBD2 matches 8 bases. The V and J ends lost 6 bases and 14 bases, in that order; junction bases with no gene match: 13. CDR3 size: 12 residues. Germline V gene lookup returns CDR1 DFQATT and CDR2 SNEGSKA (reference sequence). Written as DNA, the CDR3 is TGCAGTGCGCCCGGCGGGGGGAGGACTTTGTATTTT. Translated, it gives CSAPGGGRTLYF.

This clonotype was seen ten or more times. The chain uses TRBV5-1 and TRBJ1-1; 9 bases fit TRBD1. CDR1 is SGHRS, CDR2 YFSETQ, per germline. J was trimmed by 0 bases and V by 0 bases; bases with no gene match: 3. The CDR3 loop spans 16 amino acids. CDR3 region: CASSLGQGGMNTEAFF. The CDR3 bases are TGCGCCAGCAGCTTGGGACAGGGGGGGATGAACACTGAAGCTTTCTTT.

The CDR3 sequence is CASSAGGTNTGELFF. CDR3 sequence (DNA): TGTGCCAGCAGCGCGGGAGGGACGAACACCGGGGAGCTGTTTTTT. The V gene is TRBV12-3 or TRBV12-4, the J gene TRBJ2-2; the match to TRBD2 covers 9 bases. V lost 6 bases to trimming and J lost 0 bases; unmatched junction nucleotides: 2. This CDR3 region has 15 residues.

This clonotype was counted only a few times. The chain links TRBV6-1 to TRBJ2-4; no clear D. The V end was cut by 6 bases, the J end by 0 bases, with 6 bases between. Germline-derived CDR1 and CDR2 are MNHNS and SASEGT. CDR3 length: 13 amino acids. The CDR3 coding sequence is TGTGCCAGCAGGGGGTTAGCCAAAAACATTCAGTACTTC. This encodes CASRGLAKNIQYF.

This clonotype turned up a few times. The chain joins TRBV18 to TRBJ1-6, with a possible D match to TRBD1 (5 bases). V lost 1 base and J lost 10, with 17 bases in between. Germline assignment: CDR1 KGHSH and CDR2 LQKENI. CDR3 length: 16 residues. The CDR3 DNA reads TGTGCCAGCTCACCACTACCTGGACATAAGGGCTCACCCCTCCACTTT. Amino acid sequence: CASSPLPGHKGSPLHF.

This clonotype showed up just a few times. This rearrangement joins TRBV4-1 to TRBJ1-1; unclear D gene. The CDR3 consists of 15 residues. V shed 3 bases and J shed 1 base, with 12 bases lying between them. The germline V gene encodes CDR1 MGHRA and CDR2 YSYEKL. The CDR3 loop reads CASSQPTTRNTEAFF. DNA of the CDR3: TGCGCCAGCAGCCAGCCGACGACACGGAACACTGAAGCTTTCTTT.

The gene calls are TRBV6-1 and TRBJ2-1; D not certain. In germline, CDR1 is MNHNS, CDR2 SASEGT. V gave up 9 bases and J gave up 4 bases, with 16 bases separating them. This CDR3 is 14 amino acids long. The CDR3 DNA reads as TGTGCCAGTTTTAAGGCCGGTGCGTACAATGAGCAGTTCTTC. This sequence encodes CASFKAGAYNEQFF.

The chain links TRBV7-6 to TRBJ2-2; D call uncertain. The germline gives CDR1 SGHVS, CDR2 FNYEAQ. Trimming stripped 6 bases from V and 4 bases from J, with 12 bases between. This CDR3 spans 14 amino acids. The CDR3 loop is CASSYETGTGELFF. In DNA, the CDR3 is TGTGCCAGCAGTTATGAGACTGGCACCGGGGAGCTGTTTTTT.

The gene calls are TRBV5-6 and TRBJ2-3, with TRBD2 matching over 7 bases. Trimming cost V 2 bases and J 6 bases; bases outside gene matches: 6. This CDR3 spans 14 amino acids. CDR1 is SGHDT and CDR2 is YYEEEE in the germline V gene. The CDR3, as DNA: TGTGCCAGCAGCTTAGCGGGATGGGCCGATACGCAGTATTTT. Amino acid sequence: CASSLAGWADTQYF. Based on the CDR3 plus reference TRBV5-6 and TRBJ2-3, the full variable domain is DAGVTQSPTHLIKTRGQQVTLRCSPKSGHDTVSWYQQALGQGPQFIFQYYEEEERQRGNFPDRFSGHQFPNYSSELNVNALLLGDSALYLCASSLAGWADTQYFGPGTRLTVL.

In this sample, this clonotype turned up a few times. This rearrangement joins TRBV2 to TRBJ2-1, with 9 nucleotides matching TRBD1. Germline CDR1 is SNHLY and CDR2 is FYNNEI. The CDR3 contains 15 residues. Trimming removed 7 bases from V and 7 bases from J; junction bases left unmatched: 11. The CDR3 bases are TGTGCCAGCAACTACGGGGGACAGGGCAAAAATGAGCAGTTCTTC. Amino acid sequence: CASNYGGQGKNEQFF.

This clonotype has a handful of counts. This sequence joins TRBV10-3 and TRBJ2-7; the match to TRBD2 covers 8 bases. The germline CDR1 and CDR2 sequences are ENHRY and SYGVKD. CDR3 length: 13 residues. CDR3 sequence (DNA): TGTGTCACCGGCCGGGGGGGGGACTACGAGCAGTACTTC. Translating it yields CVTGRGGDYEQYF.

In this sample, this clonotype turned up many times. This chain connects TRBV4-2 to TRBJ2-7; D gene uncertain. The CDR3 contains 14 residues. Trimming stripped 0 bases from V and 5 bases from J, with 11 bases between. From germline, CDR1 is LGHNA and CDR2 YNFKEQ. The CDR3 sequence: CASSQDQGRDEQYF. The CDR3 DNA sequence: TGTGCCAGCAGCCAAGATCAAGGACGGGACGAGCAGTACTTC.

This clonotype was seen at least ten times. The chain is built from TRBV12-3 or TRBV12-4 and TRBJ1-5; D is uncertain. This CDR3 spans 11 amino acids. The ends were cut back, 3 bases at V and 10 bases at J, with 7 bases in the middle. CDR3 sequence: CASSFEGPQHF. The CDR3 DNA is TGTGCCAGCAGTTTTGAGGGTCCCCAGCATTTT.

This chain links TRBV11-2 with TRBJ2-3; 9 positions match TRBD2. After removal of 1 base from V and 4 bases from J, the junction contained 12 bases not matched to a gene. Germline V lookup: CDR1 SGHAT, CDR2 FQNNGV. The CDR3 spans 18 residues. CDR3 nucleotide sequence: TGTGCCAGCAGCTTAGGGAACGCGGCGGGGGGGGTTTCAGATACGCAGTATTTT. As protein: CASSLGNAAGGVSDTQYF.

This rearrangement joins TRBV30 to TRBJ1-1; 7 nucleotides align to TRBD1. Trimming cost V 4 bases and J 1 base; bases outside gene matches: 3. CDR3 length: 13 residues. Germline CDR1 reads GTSNPN; CDR2 reads SVGIG (reference sequence). This CDR3 reads CAWKGTANTEAFF. In DNA form, the CDR3 reads TGTGCCTGGAAAGGGACAGCGAACACTGAAGCTTTCTTT.

This clonotype was found a few times. The rearrangement links TRBV19 to TRBJ2-5; tentatively, D is TRBD1 (6 bases). Per germline, CDR1 LNHDA and CDR2 SQIVND (reference sequence). V lost 6 bases and J lost 7, with 21 bases in between. The CDR3 is made up of 15 amino acids. The CDR3 is CASSIKQGRRGTQYF. CDR3 sequence (DNA): TGTGCCAGTAGCATCAAACAGGGCCGAAGAGGGACCCAGTACTTC.

The V gene is TRBV20-1, the J gene TRBJ1-1, with D maybe TRBD1 (6 bases). The germline V gene encodes CDR1 DFQATT and CDR2 SNEGSKA (reference sequence). The CDR3 covers 15 residues. V was trimmed by 3 bases and J by 1 base, leaving 15 bases between them. CDR3 nucleotides: TGCAGTGCTAGGAAGGGGGACTTGAAGAACACTGAAGCTTTCTTT. Translation: CSARKGDLKNTEAFF.

The chain is built from TRBV7-6 and TRBJ2-2; 10 bases are shared with TRBD1. The CDR3 consists of 18 residues. Per germline, CDR1 SGHVS and CDR2 FNYEAQ. After removal of 2 bases from V and 4 bases from J, the junction contained 10 bases not matched to a gene. The CDR3: CASSLRDPGTGATGELFF. The CDR3 bases are TGTGCCAGCAGCTTACGGGACCCGGGGACAGGGGCCACCGGGGAGCTGTTTTTT.

In this sample, this clonotype turned up a few times. The CDR3 is CASSFFIPIGSYNEQFF. CDR3 nucleotides: TGTGCCAGCAGTTTCTTTATCCCCATCGGCTCCTACAATGAGCAGTTCTTC. The chain couples TRBV27 to TRBJ2-1; D gene uncertain. Germline V CDR1 and CDR2: MNHEY, SMNVEV (reference sequence). This CDR3 is built from 17 residues. Trimming took 3 bases from V and 0 from J, leaving 15 bases between them.

The gene calls are TRBV20-1 and TRBJ2-1; D not resolved. The CDR3 is made up of 13 amino acids. Deletions cut 6 bases from V and 7 bases from J, with 16 bases between. Looked up from germline, CDR1 is DFQATT and CDR2 is SNEGSKA (reference sequence). Here the CDR3 DNA reads TGCAGTGCCACTAAGAACGCTCGGAATGAGCAGTTCTTC. This codes for CSATKNARNEQFF.

This clonotype occurred many times. The CDR3 DNA follows: TGCGCCACCAGGGAGGACAGGGGAGACTATGGCTACACCTTC. This gives the protein CATREDRGDYGYTF. The chain has TRBV5-1 and TRBJ1-2, with 9 bases lining up with TRBD1. This CDR3 region has 14 residues. CDR1 and CDR2 (germline): SGHRS, YFSETQ. V lost 9 bases, J lost 3 bases, and 9 bases stayed unmatched.

Here the CDR3 reads CASSQPGEGNTIYF. The CDR3, as DNA: TGCGCCAGCAGCCAGCCGGGAGAAGGAAACACCATATATTTT. The rearrangement links TRBV4-1 to TRBJ1-3; no clear D gene. V lost 3 bases to trimming and J lost 4 bases, with 10 bases between them. The CDR3 runs to 14 residues. CDR1 MGHRA and CDR2 YSYEKL come from the germline V gene.

The sample holds a few counts of this clonotype. This chain uses TRBV6-5 with TRBJ2-1; D may match TRBD1 or TRBD2 (5 bases each). In germline, CDR1 is MNHEY, CDR2 SVGAGI. V was trimmed by 4 bases and J by 3 bases, leaving 10 bases between them. The CDR3 has 14 residues. The DNA of the CDR3 is TGTGCCAGCAGTTGGGGGACGGACTACAATGAGCAGTTCTTC. This codes for CASSWGTDYNEQFF.

This clonotype occurred a few times. The V gene is TRBV13, the J gene TRBJ2-7, with 11 bases identical to TRBD2. The CDR3 is 14 amino acids. CDR1 and CDR2 from the germline V gene are PRHDT and FYEKMQ (reference sequence). Losses at the gene ends were 6 bases for V and 2 bases for J; bases not matched to a gene: 3. As DNA, the CDR3 is TGTGCCAGCAGGCGACTAGCGGGAACCTACGAGCAGTACTTC. Encoded protein: CASRRLAGTYEQYF.

This clonotype was observed a few times. The J gene is TRBJ2-1, the V gene TRBV24-1; TRBD1 aligns across 8 bases. The CDR3 extends over 17 amino acids. Trimming took 7 bases from V and 1 from J; bases not matched to a gene: 11. CDR1 and CDR2 (germline): KGHDR, SFDVKD. The CDR3: CATRPSAGTGSYNEQFF. As DNA, the CDR3 is TGTGCCACCAGGCCTTCAGCCGGGACAGGTTCCTACAATGAGCAGTTCTTC.

In this sample, this clonotype turned up many times. This sequence joins TRBV12-3 or TRBV12-4 and TRBJ2-3; 7 bases are a match to TRBD1. The CDR3 is made up of 16 amino acids. The J segment lost 1 base and the V segment lost 7 bases, leaving 11 bases of the junction unmatched. Written as DNA, the CDR3 is TGTGCCAGCACCCTAAGACAGGGTAGGGGCACAGATACGCAGTATTTT. It specifies CASTLRQGRGTDTQYF.